This TCR beta chain is drawn from a study of lymphopenia after photon versus proton radiotherapy. Study-level points and caveats: Photon-treated patients lost naive T cells and TCR diversity; proton-treated stayed stable. After the lymphocyte nadir, photon-treated repertoires showed oligoclonal expansion, especially of CD8+ Temra cells. Better survival with proton therapy was suggested as possible, not demonstrated.

A word on this clone: The antigen remains unidentified.

Germline CDR1 reads LGHNT; CDR2 reads FRNRAP. V was shortened by 6 bases and J by 3 bases, with 18 bases between the two germline ends. This CDR3 is 15 amino acids long. The table came from immunoSEQ multiplex PCR; TCRdb's copy has only in-frame clones and leaves some out. The sample carries roughly 41,000 clones, over 75% recorded once. The TCR was taken from a man aged 45-65 years with gastric cancer. The chain carries TRBV12-5 and TRBJ2-7; D perhaps matches TRBD2 (5 bases). The specimen comprised peripheral blood, sampled from a patient treated with photon-based radiotherapy. CDR3 coding DNA: TGTGCTAGTGGGTTAGCGCGAGCTCTTTTCTACGAGCAGTACTTC. It translates to CASGLARALFYEQYF. The complete variable domain, with remaining parts taken from reference TRBV12-5 and TRBJ2-7, reads DARVTQTPRHKVTEMGQEVTMRCQPILGHNTVFWYRQTMMQGLELLAYFRNRAPLDDSGMPKDRFSAEMPDATLATLKIQPSEPRDSAVYFCASGLARALFYEQYFGPGTRLTVT.